This entry features one TCR beta chain sequence. The sample comes from a study of T cell changes during pregnancy in multiple sclerosis. Some clones are missing from TCRdb's copy, which holds only in-frame ones; the method was immunoSEQ multiplex PCR. The data contain 36,000 or so clones, about nine tenths of them singletons. CDR1 is MGHRA and CDR2 is YSYEKL in the germline V gene. Trimming left V 1 base short and J 2 bases short, with 18 bases between. This CDR3 has 18 residues. The rearrangement uses TRBV4-1 and TRBJ1-5, with D maybe TRBD1 (6 bases). The sequence derives from a female donor with multiple sclerosis, enrolled in a pregnancy study. The specimen comprised CD8+ T cells from peripheral blood mononuclear cells, sampled in the third trimester of pregnancy. The CDR3 protein is CASSQGDNPFGGNQPQHF. CDR3 DNA sequence: TGCGCCAGCAGCCAAGGGGACAACCCATTCGGTGGCAATCAGCCCCAGCATTTT.